The 7 T cell receptor beta chains given below trace back to one sample, sequenced in a study of OX40 agonist ivuxolimab in advanced cancers. Clones were read by immunoSEQ multiplex PCR, and TCRdb kept only the in-frame ones, dropping some. The data contain more than 80,000 clones, 90% to 95% of them seen just once; the ten biggest clones take up about 0.27%. The sequences come from CD4+ or CD8+ T cells sorted from blood, collected in a trial of the OX40 agonist ivuxolimab. The receptors originated from an adult with an advanced solid tumor such as melanoma, head and neck, liver or kidney cancer.

This chain joins TRBV4-2 and TRBJ1-1; weak D call: TRBD1 (6 bases). V lost 4 bases to trimming and J lost 4 bases, with 16 bases between them. Germline CDR1 and CDR2: LGHNA and YNFKEQ. The CDR3 runs 15 residues. The DNA of the CDR3 is TGTGCCAGCAGCCTGCGAGGCCCCAGGGGCACTGAAGCTTTCTTT. Translation gives CASSLRGPRGTEAFF.

CDR3 sequence: CASSRTGNPQPQHF. The CDR3 DNA reads TGTGCCAGCAGCCGGACAGGGAACCCTCAGCCCCAGCATTTT. This chain joins TRBV7-8 and TRBJ1-5; 8 nucleotides match TRBD1. The CDR3 extends over 14 amino acids. CDR1 and CDR2 (germline): SGHVS, FQNEAQ. The V gene end was trimmed by 5 bases and the J gene end by 6 bases; junction bases not matched to a gene: 6. Full variable domain (rest looked up from reference TRBV7-8 and TRBJ1-5): GAGVSQSPRYKVAKRGQDVALRCDPISGHVSLFWYQQALGQGPEFLTYFQNEAQLDKSGLPSDRFFAERPEGSVSTLKIQRTQQEDSAVYLCASSRTGNPQPQHFGDGTRLSIL.

The chain links TRBV28 to TRBJ1-5; 11 nucleotides align to TRBD1. CDR1 is MDHEN, CDR2 SYDVKM, per germline. The CDR3 consists of 16 residues. V was clipped by 6 bases and J by 4 bases; unmatched bases: 8. The CDR3 is CASSSGDRGDNQPQHF. For the CDR3, the DNA is TGTGCCAGCAGCTCGGGGGACAGGGGGGATAATCAGCCCCAGCATTTT.

The rearrangement links TRBV6-5 to TRBJ1-4, with D possibly TRBD1 on 5 matching bases. CDR1 MNHEY and CDR2 SVGAGI come from the germline V gene. This CDR3 contains 14 residues. V gave up 7 bases and J gave up 8 bases, with 17 bases separating them. The CDR3 protein is CASTPGRGREKLFF. CDR3 DNA sequence: TGTGCCAGCACTCCGGGGCGGGGACGGGAAAAACTGTTTTTT.

In this sample, this clone turned up a few times. The CDR3 DNA sequence: TGTGCCAGCAGCTTCAGAGGCTACGAGCAGTACGTC. Its protein is CASSFRGYEQYV. This chain uses TRBV13 with TRBJ2-7; D uncertain. Per germline, CDR1 PRHDT and CDR2 FYEKMQ (reference sequence). Trimming cost V 3 bases and J 3 bases, with 6 bases left between them. The CDR3 spans 12 residues.

This sequence joins TRBV2 and TRBJ1-6; D perhaps matches TRBD1 (6 bases). From germline, CDR1 is SNHLY and CDR2 FYNNEI. V was shortened by 10 bases and J by 4 bases, with 26 bases between the two germline ends. The length of the CDR3 is 18 residues. Here the CDR3 reads CATARRRGGGAYNSPLHF. The CDR3 DNA is TGTGCCACAGCGCGGCGGAGGGGGGGAGGGGCTTATAATTCACCCCTCCACTTT.

This clone has a single count. The V and J genes are TRBV30 and TRBJ2-3; no definite D call. V was shortened by 0 bases and J by 3 bases, with 4 bases between the two germline ends. Germline V CDR1 and CDR2: GTSNPN, SVGIG (reference sequence). This CDR3 is built from 12 residues. CDR3 in amino acids: CAWSVMTDTQYF. DNA for the CDR3: TGTGCCTGGAGTGTTATGACAGATACGCAGTATTTT.